This T cell receptor (beta chain) was profiled in a study of cytomegalovirus exposure and HLA in healthy donors. The V gene end was trimmed by 0 bases and the J gene end by 0 bases; junction bases not matched to a gene: 3. This CDR3 is 16 amino acids long. PCR involved 60 Vbeta and 13 Jbeta primers. Clones were sequenced by immunoSEQ multiplex PCR, and TCRdb holds only the in-frame ones, with some missing. This table holds about 180,000 clones, approximately 88% found once. This receptor was obtained from a boy between 2 and 10 years old in good health and CMV-seronegative. The V gene is TRBV23-1, the J gene TRBJ2-7; the match to TRBD1 covers 9 bases. TRBV23-1 is an ORF for which the function is uncertain. Sample: PBMCs. DNA of the CDR3: TGCGCCAGCAGTCAATCGGGACAGGGAGGCTCCTACGAGCAGTACGTC. Amino acids: CASSQSGQGGSYEQYV.